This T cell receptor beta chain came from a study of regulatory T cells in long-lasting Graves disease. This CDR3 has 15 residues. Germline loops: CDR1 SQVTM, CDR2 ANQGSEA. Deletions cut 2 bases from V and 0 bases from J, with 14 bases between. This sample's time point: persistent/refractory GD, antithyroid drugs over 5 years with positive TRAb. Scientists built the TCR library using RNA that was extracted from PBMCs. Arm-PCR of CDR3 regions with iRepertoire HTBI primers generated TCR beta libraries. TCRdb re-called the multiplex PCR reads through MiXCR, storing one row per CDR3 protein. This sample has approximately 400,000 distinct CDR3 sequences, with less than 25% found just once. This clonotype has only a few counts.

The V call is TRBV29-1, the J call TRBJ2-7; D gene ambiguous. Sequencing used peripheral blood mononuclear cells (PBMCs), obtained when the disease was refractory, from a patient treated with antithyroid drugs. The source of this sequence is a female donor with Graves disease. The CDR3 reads CSVEFASISSYEQYF. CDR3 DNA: TGCAGCGTTGAATTCGCGAGTATTTCCTCCTACGAGCAGTACTTC.